The clone carrying this T cell receptor (beta chain) was found many times. Its target is not known. The data are from a study of T cells in Graves' hyperthyroidism and ophthalmopathy. Study findings and constraints: Stable hyperthyroidism was separated from ophthalmopathy by a model based on 13 V-J features.

RNA transcripts gave rise to amplified TCR beta CDR3 regions. HTBI primers were employed in a first-round RT-PCR of the TCR CDR3. MiXCR, run by TCRdb on the multiplex PCR reads, gives a single entry per CDR3 protein. The sample holds hundreds of thousands of distinct CDR3 sequences, 20% to 25% seen once. The germline V gene encodes CDR1 KGHSH and CDR2 LQKENI. This CDR3 is built from 15 residues. Trimming cost V 1 base and J 3 bases, with 9 bases left between them. The J gene is TRBJ1-4, the V gene TRBV18; unclear D gene. The sequence was obtained from a man younger than 45 with Graves' ophthalmopathy. Material for sequencing was blood. The CDR3, as DNA: TGTGCCAGCTCACCACGTACTGGTCCTAATGAAAAACTGTTTTTT. This translates into CASSPRTGPNEKLFF.